The T cell receptor (beta chain) under discussion was sequenced for a study of memory CD4+ T cells and cytomegalovirus serostatus. Broader study findings: Each of approximately 61 CMV-associated TCRbeta sequences occurred in one to five individuals. Median bootstrapped AUC for CMV status was just over 0.94 originally, 0.9 to 0.93 US-trained. The CMV-associated TCR signature appears largely within the CD4+ memory repertoire.

Single viable CD3+CD4+CD8-CD45RO+ cells were sorted as the memory CD4+ T cells. Details on this clone: Its antigen is unidentified.

Original methodology: After removing out-of-frame reads, millions of distinct TCRbeta sequences remained. The table came from immunoSEQ multiplex PCR; TCRdb's copy has only in-frame clones and leaves some out. The D gene and trimming were derived from the DNA, and the V and J assignments and clone size from that table. The profile shows 64,000 or so clones, 75% to 80% of them singletons. The sequence was obtained from an adult in good health and CMV-seronegative. Sequencing was carried out using memory CD4+ T cells from blood.

The CDR3 DNA is TGTGCCAGCAGCTACGAGTCGGGACAGGGGGCCCATGAGCAGTTCTTC. It codes for CASSYESGQGAHEQFF. The chain recombines TRBV9 with TRBJ2-1, with 12 nucleotides matching TRBD1. V lost 4 bases to trimming and J lost 8 bases; unmatched junction nucleotides: 10. This CDR3 is 16 amino acids long. Germline CDR1 SGDLS, CDR2 YYNGEE. The whole variable domain, remainder taken from reference TRBV9 and TRBJ2-1, is DSGVTQTPKHLITATGQRVTLRCSPRSGDLSVYWYQQSLDQGLQFLIQYYNGEERAKGNILERFSAQQFPDLHSELNLSSLELGDSALYFCASSYESGQGAHEQFFGPGTRLTVL.